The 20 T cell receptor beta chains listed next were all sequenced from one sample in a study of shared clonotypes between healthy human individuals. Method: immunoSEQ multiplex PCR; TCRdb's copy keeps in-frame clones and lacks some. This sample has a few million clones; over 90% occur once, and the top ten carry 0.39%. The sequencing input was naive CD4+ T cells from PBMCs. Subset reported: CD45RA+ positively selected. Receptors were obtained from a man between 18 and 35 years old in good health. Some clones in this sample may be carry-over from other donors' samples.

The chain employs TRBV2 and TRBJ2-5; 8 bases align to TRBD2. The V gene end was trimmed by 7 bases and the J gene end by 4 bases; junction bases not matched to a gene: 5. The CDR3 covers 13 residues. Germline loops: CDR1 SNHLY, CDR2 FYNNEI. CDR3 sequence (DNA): TGTGCCAGCACACTAGCGGAGGCAGAGACCCAGTACTTC. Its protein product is CASTLAEAETQYF.

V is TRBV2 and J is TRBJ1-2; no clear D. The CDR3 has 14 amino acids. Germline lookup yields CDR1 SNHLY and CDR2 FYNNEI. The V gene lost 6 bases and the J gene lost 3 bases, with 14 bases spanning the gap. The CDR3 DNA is TGTGCCAGCAGCAAGGACGGATCCCACTATGGCTACACCTTC. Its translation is CASSKDGSHYGYTF. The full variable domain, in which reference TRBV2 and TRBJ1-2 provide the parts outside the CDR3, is EPEVTQTPSHQVTQMGQEVILRCVPISNHLYFYWYRQILGQKVEFLVSFYNNEISEKSEIFDDQFSVERPDGSNFTLKIRSTKLEDSAMYFCASSKDGSHYGYTFGSGTRLTVV.

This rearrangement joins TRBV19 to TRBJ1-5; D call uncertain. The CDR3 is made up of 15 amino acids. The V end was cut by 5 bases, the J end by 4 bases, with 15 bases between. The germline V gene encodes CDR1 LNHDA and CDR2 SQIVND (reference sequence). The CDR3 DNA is TGTGCCAGTAGTCCCCAGACCAGTGCGAATCAGCCCCAGCATTTT. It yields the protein CASSPQTSANQPQHF.

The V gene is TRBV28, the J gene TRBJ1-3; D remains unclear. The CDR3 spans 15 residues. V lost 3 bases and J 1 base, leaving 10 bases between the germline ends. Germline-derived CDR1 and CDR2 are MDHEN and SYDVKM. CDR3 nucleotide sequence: TGTGCCAGCAGTTTCCGGGCAAGATCTGGAAACACCATATATTTT. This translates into CASSFRARSGNTIYF.

The CDR3 coding sequence is TGTGCCAGCAGCTTAGGGACAGGATCTATTGTAGAGACCCAGTACTTC. It specifies CASSLGTGSIVETQYF. The chain links TRBV7-2 to TRBJ2-5, with 7 bases aligning to TRBD1. CDR1 and CDR2 (germline): SGHTA, FQGNSA. The CDR3 extends over 16 amino acids. Unmatched junction bases numbered 9, after V lost 1 base and J lost 4 bases.

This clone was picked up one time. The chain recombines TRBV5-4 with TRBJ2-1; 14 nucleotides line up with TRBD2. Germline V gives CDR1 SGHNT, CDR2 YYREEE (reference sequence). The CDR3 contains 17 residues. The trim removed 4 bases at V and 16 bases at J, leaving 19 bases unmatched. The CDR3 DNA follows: TGTGCCAGCAGCCCGCCCGGGACTAGCGGGAGAAATTCATTAGGTTTCTTC. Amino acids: CASSPPGTSGRNSLGFF.

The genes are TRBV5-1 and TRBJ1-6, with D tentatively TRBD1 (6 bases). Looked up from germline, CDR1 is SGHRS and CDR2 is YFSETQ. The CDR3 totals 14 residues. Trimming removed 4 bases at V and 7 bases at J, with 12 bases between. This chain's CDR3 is CASSETGGNSPLHF. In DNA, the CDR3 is TGCGCCAGCAGCGAGACAGGCGGAAATTCACCCCTCCACTTT.

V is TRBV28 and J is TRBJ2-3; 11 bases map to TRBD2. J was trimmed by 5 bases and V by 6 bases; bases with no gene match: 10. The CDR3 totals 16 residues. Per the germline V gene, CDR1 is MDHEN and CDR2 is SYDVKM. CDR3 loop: CASSKLAGEGGDTQYF. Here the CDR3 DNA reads TGTGCCAGCAGCAAACTAGCGGGAGAGGGTGGAGATACGCAGTATTTT.

CDR3 protein: CASSPGAGDSNQPQHF. CDR3 in DNA: TGCGCCAGCAGCCCCGGGGCAGGAGATAGCAATCAGCCCCAGCATTTT. The rearrangement links TRBV5-1 to TRBJ1-5, with D maybe TRBD1 (5 bases). V lost 4 bases and J 0 bases, leaving 14 bases between the germline ends. This CDR3 is 16 amino acids long. Germline values: CDR1 SGHRS, CDR2 YFSETQ.

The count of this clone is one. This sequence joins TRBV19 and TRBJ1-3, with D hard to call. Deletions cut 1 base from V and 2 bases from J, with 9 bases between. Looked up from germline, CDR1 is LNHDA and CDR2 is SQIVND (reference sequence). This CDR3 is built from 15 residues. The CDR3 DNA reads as TGTGCCAGTAGTATAGCGACGGTTACTGGAAACACCATATATTTT. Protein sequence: CASSIATVTGNTIYF.

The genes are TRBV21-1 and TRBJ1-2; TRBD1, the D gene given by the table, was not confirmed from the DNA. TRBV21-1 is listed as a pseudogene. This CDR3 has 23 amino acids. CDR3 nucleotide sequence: TGTGCCAGCAGCGCCCTTACCCGGGACAGGGGGACTATATTGGGCCTACTATTCCATGGCTACACCTTC. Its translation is CASSALTRDRGTILGLLFHGYTF.

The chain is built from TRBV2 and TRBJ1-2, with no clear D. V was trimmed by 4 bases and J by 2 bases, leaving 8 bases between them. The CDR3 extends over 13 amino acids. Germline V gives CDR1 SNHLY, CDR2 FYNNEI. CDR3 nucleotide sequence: TGTGCCAGCAGTGCGGGCAGAAACTATGGCTACACCTTC. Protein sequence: CASSAGRNYGYTF.

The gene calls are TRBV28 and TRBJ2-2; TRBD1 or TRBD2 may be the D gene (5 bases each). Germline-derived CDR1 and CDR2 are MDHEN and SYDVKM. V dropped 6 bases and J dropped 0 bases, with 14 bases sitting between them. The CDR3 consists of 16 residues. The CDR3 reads CASRHVQGPNTGELFF. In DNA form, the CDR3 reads TGTGCCAGCAGACACGTCCAGGGACCGAACACCGGGGAGCTGTTTTTT.

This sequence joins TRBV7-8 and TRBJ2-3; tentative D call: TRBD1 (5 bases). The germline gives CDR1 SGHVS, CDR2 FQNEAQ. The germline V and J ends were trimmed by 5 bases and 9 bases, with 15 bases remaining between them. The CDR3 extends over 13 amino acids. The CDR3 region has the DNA TGTGCCAGCAGCCAAAGGGGTCTAGGAACGCAGTATTTT. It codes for CASSQRGLGTQYF.

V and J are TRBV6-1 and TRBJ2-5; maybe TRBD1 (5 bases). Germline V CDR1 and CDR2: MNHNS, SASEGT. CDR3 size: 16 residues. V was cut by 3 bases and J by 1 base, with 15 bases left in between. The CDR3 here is CASSDLETVIQETQYF. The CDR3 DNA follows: TGTGCCAGCAGTGACTTGGAGACAGTCATCCAAGAGACCCAGTACTTC.

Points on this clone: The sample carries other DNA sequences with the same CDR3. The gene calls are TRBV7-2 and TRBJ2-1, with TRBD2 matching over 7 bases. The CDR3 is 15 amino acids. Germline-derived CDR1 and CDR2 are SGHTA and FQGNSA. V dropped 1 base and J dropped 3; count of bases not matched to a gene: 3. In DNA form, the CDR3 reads TGTGCCAGCAGCTTAGAAGGCGGGAGCTACAATGAGCAGTTCTTC. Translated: CASSLEGGSYNEQFF.

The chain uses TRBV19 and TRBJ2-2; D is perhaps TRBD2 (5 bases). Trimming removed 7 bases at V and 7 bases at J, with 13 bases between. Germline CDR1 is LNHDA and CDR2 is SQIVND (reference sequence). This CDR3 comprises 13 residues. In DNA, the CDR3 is TGTGCCAGTAAGTCTCGGGATTTCGGGGAGCTGTTTTTT. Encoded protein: CASKSRDFGELFF.

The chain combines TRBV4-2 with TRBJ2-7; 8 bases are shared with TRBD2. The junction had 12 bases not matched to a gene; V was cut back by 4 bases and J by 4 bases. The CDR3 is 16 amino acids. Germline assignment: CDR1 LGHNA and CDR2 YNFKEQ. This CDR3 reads CASSPPTSGSQYEQYF. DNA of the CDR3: TGTGCCAGCAGCCCCCCCACAAGCGGGAGCCAGTACGAGCAGTACTTC.

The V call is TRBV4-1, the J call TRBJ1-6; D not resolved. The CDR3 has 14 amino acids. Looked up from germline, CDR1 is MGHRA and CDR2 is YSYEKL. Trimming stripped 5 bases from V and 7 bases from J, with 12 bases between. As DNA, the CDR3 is TGCGCCAGCAGCGGACCGACCACCAATTCACCCCTCCACTTT. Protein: CASSGPTTNSPLHF.

CDR3 sequence reads: CASSLGVGRERNEQFF. CDR3 DNA sequence: TGTGCCAGCAGCTTAGGGGTGGGCAGGGAGCGCAATGAGCAGTTCTTC. V gene TRBV7-9 combines with J gene TRBJ2-1; tentatively, D is TRBD1 or TRBD2 (5 bases each). The CDR3 spans 16 residues. In germline, CDR1 is SEHNR, CDR2 FQNEAQ (reference sequence). Trimming removed 1 base at V and 6 bases at J, with 16 bases between.